This T cell receptor (beta chain) originates from a study of blood T cell repertoires in COVID-19. Study-level information: The cDNA or gDNA used as material had been derived from T cells, B-cell-depleted T cells, or PBMCs.

Germline assignment: CDR1 MNHEY and CDR2 SMNVEV (reference sequence). CDR3 length equals 16 residues. The V end lost 6 bases, the J end lost 4 bases, and 22 bases lay between the germline ends. Per the original methods: Reference gene primer amplification gave estimated nucleated cell counts. Sequencing used immunoSEQ multiplex PCR; TCRdb keeps in-frame clones, though not all of them. The V and J calls and clone size were taken over from that table, and D and trimming were inferred from the DNA. The profile shows approximately 440,000 clones, less than 95% of them singletons. Clinical histories supplied by participants themselves formed the basis of cohort assignment. Recovery meant two consecutive negative NP/OP PCR tests, professional clearance, or resolved symptoms.

The gene calls are TRBV27 and TRBJ2-7; weak D call: TRBD2 (6 bases). This clonotype originated in a man younger than 30 who had recovered from COVID-19. The specimen sequenced was PBMCs or T cells enriched from blood (not recorded which). CDR3 in amino acids: CASSSLKLRGGYEQYF. Here the CDR3 DNA reads TGTGCCAGCAGCTCGTTAAAACTCCGTGGGGGGTACGAGCAGTACTTC.